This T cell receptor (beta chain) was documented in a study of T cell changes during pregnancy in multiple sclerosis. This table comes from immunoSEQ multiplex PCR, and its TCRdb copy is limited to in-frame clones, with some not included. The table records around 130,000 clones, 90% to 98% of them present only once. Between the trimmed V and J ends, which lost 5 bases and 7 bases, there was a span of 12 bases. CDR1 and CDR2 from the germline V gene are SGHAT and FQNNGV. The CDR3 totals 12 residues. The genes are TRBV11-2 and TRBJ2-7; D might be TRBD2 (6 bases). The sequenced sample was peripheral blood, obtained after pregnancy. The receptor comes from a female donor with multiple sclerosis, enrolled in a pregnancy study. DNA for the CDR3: TGTGCCAGCAGCCTGACGGGGGTTGAGCAGTACTTC. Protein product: CASSLTGVEQYF.